These T cell receptor beta chains were read from a single sample in a study of T cells in narcolepsy. TCRdb's table, derived via immunoSEQ multiplex PCR, lists solely in-frame clones and lacks some. This repertoire shows over 25,000 clones, almost 80% found once; its top ten account for approximately 3.6%. Sequenced: memory (CD45RA-) CD4+ T cells from blood. Source of these receptors: a human donor in good health. Each CDR3 is given with its conserved first and last residue. D genes are given only for firm matches. The listing skips clone size in some rows; elsewhere it reads once, few, many or a size class.

>few|TRBD2|TRBV29-1|TRBJ2-7
TGCAGCGTTACCCCACTAGCGGGAGCCGAGCAGTACTTC
CSVTPLAGAEQYF
>.|.|TRBV7-9|TRBJ2-5
TGTGCCAGCAGCTCGAGAGGACAGATGTACCAAGAGACCCAGTACTTC
CASSSRGQMYQETQYF
>.|.|TRBV30|TRBJ2-3
TGTGCCTGGAGCACAGGGTATACGGATACGCAGTATTTT
CAWSTGYTDTQYF
>.|.|TRBV11-1|TRBJ2-2
TGTGCCAGCAGGATCGGAGGAAACACCGGGGAGCTGTTTTTT
CASRIGGNTGELFF
>.|.|TRBV7-6|TRBJ1-5
TGTGCCAGCAGCTTATTAGGGGGGCTTCAGCCCCAGCATTTT
CASSLLGGLQPQHF
>once|TRBD1|TRBV10-3|TRBJ2-7
TGTGCCATCAGGAAGACAGGGGCGGAATCCTACGAGCAGTACTTC
CAIRKTGAESYEQYF
>.|TRBD2|TRBV11-2|TRBJ2-2
TGTGCCAGCAGGTTAGGCAGCGGGGTCAAGGACACCGGGGAGCTGTTTTTT
CASRLGSGVKDTGELFF
>.|TRBD1|TRBV5-1|TRBJ2-7
TGCGCCAGCAGCTTGGAAGGGACAGGGGGATGGGACGAGCAGTACTTC
CASSLEGTGGWDEQYF
>.|TRBD1|TRBV19|TRBJ2-1
TGTGCCAGTAGGGCGGACAGGAGCTCCTACAATGAGCAGTTCTTC
CASRADRSSYNEQFF
>.|.|TRBV7-9|TRBJ2-3
TGTGCCAGCAGTTTACAGTCAGGGACCAGAAGCACAGATACGCAGTATTTT
CASSLQSGTRSTDTQYF
>few|.|TRBV28|TRBJ2-1
TGTGCCAGCACCACTCCCAATGAGCAGTTCTTC
CASTTPNEQFF
>.|TRBD1|TRBV6-1|TRBJ2-7
TGTGCCAGCAGAGGACAGGGGGCCTCCTACGAGCAGTACTTC
CASRGQGASYEQYF
>.|TRBD1|TRBV18|TRBJ2-7
TGTGCCAGCTCACCAAAAGACAGGACAGGGTCGCGAAACGAGCAGTACTTC
CASSPKDRTGSRNEQYF
>.|TRBD2|TRBV19|TRBJ2-3
TGTGCCAGTAGTGCGGTAACTAGCGGCCCGCAGTATTTT
CASSAVTSGPQYF
>.|.|TRBV5-6|TRBJ1-6
TGTGCCAGCAGCAAAAGGACGACTTCACCCCTCCACTTT
CASSKRTTSPLHF
>.|TRBD1|TRBV6-5|TRBJ2-7
TGTGCCAGCAGCGGACAGGGGCTCCAGGGGGAGCAGTACTTC
CASSGQGLQGEQYF
>.|TRBD2|TRBV9|TRBJ2-2
TGTGCCAGCAGCGGCAGCTGGACGGGGGGGAACACCGGGGAGCTGTTTTTT
CASSGSWTGGNTGELFF
>.|.|TRBV5-1|TRBJ2-1
TGCGCCAGCAGCTTGGAGCCTAGCAGCAATGAGCAGTTCTTC
CASSLEPSSNEQFF
>once|TRBD1|TRBV2|TRBJ1-6
TGTGCCAGCAGTGAACAGGGGGAAAATTCACCCCTCCACTTT
CASSEQGENSPLHF
>.|.|TRBV4-2|TRBJ1-1
TGTGCCAGCAGCCAAGAGGTCACGGGGCTGACTGAAGCTTTCTTT
CASSQEVTGLTEAFF
>.|.|TRBV14|TRBJ2-3
TGTGCCAGCAGCCAAGATGGGCACGGAAAAGATACGCAGTATTTT
CASSQDGHGKDTQYF
>.|.|TRBV10-2|TRBJ1-5
TGCGCCAGCACCAGGGGAGGCAATCAGCCCCAGCATTTT
CASTRGGNQPQHF
>.|.|TRBV25-1|TRBJ2-7
TGTGCCAGCAGCGCAACATTGGACTACGAGCAGTACTTC
CASSATLDYEQYF
>.|.|TRBV6-1|TRBJ2-1
TGTGCCAGCAGTCCCGGCAGGGAGCGTGAGCAGTTCTTC
CASSPGREREQFF
>.|.|TRBV5-6|TRBJ2-4
TGTGCCAGCACGATATCAGGGGCCAAAAACATTCAGTACTTC
CASTISGAKNIQYF
>.|.|TRBV6-6|TRBJ1-1
TGTGCCAGCAGCCTCGACAGTTGGCGAACTGAAGCTTTCTTT
CASSLDSWRTEAFF
>few|.|TRBV5-1|TRBJ2-1
TGCGCCAGCAGCCCGGACAATGAGCAGTTCTTC
CASSPDNEQFF
>.|TRBD2|TRBV10-3|TRBJ2-1
TGTGCCATCAGTGAAATGGCGGGAGTGTGGGATGAGCAGTTCTTC
CAISEMAGVWDEQFF
>.|.|TRBV30|TRBJ2-7
TGTGCCTGGAAACCTTTGGGGATCGAGCAGTACTTC
CAWKPLGIEQYF
>.|TRBD2|TRBV5-1|TRBJ2-3
TGCGCCAGCAGCCCTGGGACTAGCGGGACCGCTAGCACAGATACGCAGTATTTT
CASSPGTSGTASTDTQYF
>.|TRBD1|TRBV29-1|TRBJ1-2
TGCAGCGTTGATTCTCCACCCCAGGGACAGGGTAGTGATAATGGCTACACCTTC
CSVDSPPQGQGSDNGYTF
>once|TRBD1|TRBV5-4|TRBJ1-4
TGTGCCAGCAGCTCGGGGCGCGGGACAGATTATGAAAAACTGTTTTTT
CASSSGRGTDYEKLFF
>few|.|TRBV4-1|TRBJ1-4
TGCGCCAGCAGCCGGGGTAATGAAAAACTGTTTTTT
CASSRGNEKLFF
>.|TRBD2|TRBV7-9|TRBJ2-1
TGTGCCAGCAGCAAACCCAGACTAGCGTCTTCCAATGAGCAGTTCTTC
CASSKPRLASSNEQFF
>.|.|TRBV2|TRBJ2-5
TGTGCCAGCAGTGCCTCGACCCGATCGGGGCCCCAGTACTTC
CASSASTRSGPQYF
>.|.|TRBV4-1|TRBJ2-1
TGCGCCAGCAGCCAAAATATGGCGAGCTCCTACAATGAGCAGTTCTTC
CASSQNMASSYNEQFF
>.|TRBD1|TRBV10-1|TRBJ1-1
TGCGCCAGCTTCACTCCACAGGGGTCGAAATCAAACACTGAAGCTTTCTTT
CASFTPQGSKSNTEAFF
>few|.|TRBV20-1|TRBJ2-1
TGCAGTGCTAGTCGGGGAAGTGAGCAGTTCTTC
CSASRGSEQFF
>.|.|TRBV2|TRBJ1-6
TGTGCCAGCAGTCCGGACCCTCAGGGACACTCACCCCTCCACTTT
CASSPDPQGHSPLHF
>.|.|TRBV19|TRBJ1-5
TGTGCCAGTAGTATTGGGGTCAATCAGCCCCAGCATTTT
CASSIGVNQPQHF
>once|.|TRBV19|TRBJ2-7
TGTGCCAGTAGCGGGGCCCCTTCGGACAGCTCCTACGAGCAGTACTTC
CASSGAPSDSSYEQYF
>.|.|TRBV10-3|TRBJ2-1
TGTGCCACCGTGGATAAGGGGAGCTCCTACAATGAGCAGTTCTTC
CATVDKGSSYNEQFF
>.|.|TRBV7-3|TRBJ2-3
TGTGCCAGCAGCTTGGACGGGACAGATACGCAGTATTTT
CASSLDGTDTQYF
>.|.|TRBV6-5|TRBJ1-1
TGTGCCAGCAGTACTAAAACGGTCAGTTCGGGGGCTTTCTTT
CASSTKTVSSGAFF
>few|.|TRBV10-3|TRBJ1-4
TGTGCCATCAGTGAGTTTGTCCCGGCGGTACTGTTTTTT
CAISEFVPAVLFF
>few|.|TRBV28|TRBJ2-5
TGTGCCAGCACTTCGGTTGGGAGGGAGACCCAGTACTTC
CASTSVGRETQYF
>few|.|TRBV18|TRBJ1-1
TGTGCCAGCTCTCGCGATCAAAACACTGAAGCTTTCTTT
CASSRDQNTEAFF
>.|.|TRBV6-5|TRBJ2-1
TGTGCCAGCAGTGACGGTATAGGGTATGAGCAGTTCTTC
CASSDGIGYEQFF
>.|.|TRBV25-1|TRBJ1-1
TGTGCCAGCAGTTGGACCCAAGAGTCGACTGAAGCTTTCTTT
CASSWTQESTEAFF
>.|.|TRBV4-2|TRBJ1-1
TGTGCCAGCAGCCAAGATGCTCAGGGAATCGGCACTGAAGCTTTCTTT
CASSQDAQGIGTEAFF
>.|TRBD1|TRBV6-1|TRBJ1-5
TGTGCCAGCAGTGCGGGGCTTAAGACAGGGGGCTCTCAGCCCCAGCATTTT
CASSAGLKTGGSQPQHF